These 21 T cell receptor beta chains were all obtained from the same sample, sequenced in a study of blood T cell repertoires in COVID-19. Sequenced by immunoSEQ multiplex PCR; TCRdb stores in-frame clones only, minus some. The sample gives 170,000 or so clones, about 87% of which show up once; less than 3% is in the top ten. The sequenced sample was peripheral blood. Receptors originate from a man aged 35-49 years with active or convalescent COVID-19.

This chain connects TRBV18 to TRBJ2-5, with 9 bases matching TRBD1. Per germline, CDR1 KGHSH and CDR2 LQKENI. The CDR3 consists of 15 residues. With V trimmed by 4 bases and J by 5 bases, 8 bases remained unmatched. The DNA for the CDR3 is TGTGCCAGCTCACGACCGGGACAGGGAGAGGAGACCCAGTACTTC. This sequence encodes CASSRPGQGEETQYF.

V and J are TRBV15 and TRBJ2-3, with 8 bases identical to TRBD1. The CDR3 sequence is 17 residues long. Germline V gives CDR1 LNHNV, CDR2 YYDKDF (reference sequence). Germline trimming cut 2 bases from V and 3 bases from J; bases unmatched to any gene: 10. DNA for the CDR3: TGTGCCACCAGCAGAACCAGTTCTGGACAGGGTACAGATACGCAGTATTTT. Residues: CATSRTSSGQGTDTQYF.

The chain combines TRBV5-1 with TRBJ2-7, with D possibly matching TRBD2 (6 bases). Germline CDR1 and CDR2: SGHRS and YFSETQ. V lost 0 bases and J lost 0, with 10 bases in between. This CDR3 spans 15 amino acids. The CDR3 DNA reads TGCGCCAGCAGCTTGGCCGGAGGGGACTCCTACGAGCAGTACTTC. Protein product: CASSLAGGDSYEQYF.

The V gene is TRBV18, the J gene TRBJ1-2, with 8 nucleotides matching TRBD1. Germline CDR1 KGHSH, CDR2 LQKENI. The CDR3 has 15 residues. The trim removed 1 base at V and 3 bases at J, leaving 4 bases unmatched. In DNA form, the CDR3 reads TGTGCCAGCTCACCACAAGCAGGGGGCGACTATGGCTACACCTTC. Protein: CASSPQAGGDYGYTF.

The CDR3 DNA is TGTGCCGCCACGGGGGCAGGGGGGACTCAGCCCCAGCATTTT. It encodes CAATGAGGTQPQHF. The V and J genes are TRBV30 and TRBJ1-5; TRBD1 agrees at 7 bases. CDR3 size: 14 residues. J gave up 6 bases and V 8 bases, and 13 bases lay outside the gene matches. The germline V gene has CDR1 GTSNPN and CDR2 SVGIG (reference sequence).

This clone was found once. V and J are TRBV30 and TRBJ1-5; D is perhaps TRBD1 (6 bases). Germline V gene lookup returns CDR1 GTSNPN and CDR2 SVGIG (reference sequence). This CDR3 spans 13 amino acids. Trimming took 7 bases from V and 3 from J, leaving 13 bases between them. The CDR3 region is CASRGGSNQPQHF. CDR3 bases: TGTGCCTCAAGGGGGGGATCCAATCAGCCCCAGCATTTT.

The chain is built from TRBV2 and TRBJ1-5; D unclear. V was shortened by 8 bases and J by 4 bases, with 12 bases between the two germline ends. CDR3 length equals 13 residues. Germline lookup yields CDR1 SNHLY and CDR2 FYNNEI. As DNA, the CDR3 is TGTGCCAGCGAGCGGGATGAGAATCAGCCCCAGCATTTT. Protein: CASERDENQPQHF.

The V call is TRBV18, the J call TRBJ2-7, with 12 bases identical to TRBD2. Unmatched junction bases numbered 9, after V lost 8 bases and J lost 4 bases. The CDR3 runs to 15 residues. Per germline, CDR1 KGHSH and CDR2 LQKENI. CDR3 DNA sequence: TGTGCCAGCCGCGCTCCTAGCGGGGGGGCTTACGAGCAGTACTTC. Its translation is CASRAPSGGAYEQYF.

As regards this clone: Other DNA sequences in the same sample also yield this CDR3. The rearrangement joins TRBV10-3 to TRBJ1-1; the D gene is possibly TRBD1 (5 bases). The germline gives CDR1 ENHRY, CDR2 SYGVKD. Trimming removed 6 bases from V and 5 bases from J, with 16 bases in between. The CDR3 has 14 residues. In nucleotides, the CDR3 is TGTGCCATCAGCAGCCAGGGCGCAGGAACTGAAGCTTTCTTT. Protein product: CAISSQGAGTEAFF.

V usage is TRBV5-1 and J usage is TRBJ2-7; 10 nucleotides line up with TRBD2. Per the germline V gene, CDR1 is SGHRS and CDR2 is YFSETQ. The J segment lost 2 bases and the V segment lost 2 bases, leaving 4 bases of the junction unmatched. This CDR3 spans 15 amino acids. The CDR3 here is CASSFPSGGTYEQYF. The CDR3 DNA sequence: TGCGCCAGCAGCTTTCCTAGCGGGGGAACCTACGAGCAGTACTTC.

This chain connects TRBV30 to TRBJ1-5, with 8 bases identical to TRBD1. The ends lost 2 bases at V and 4 bases at J; junction bases unmatched: 4. CDR3 length equals 14 residues. CDR1 GTSNPN and CDR2 SVGIG come from the germline V gene (reference sequence). The CDR3 DNA follows: TGTGCCTGGAGTACGGGACAGGCTAATCAGCCCCAGCATTTT. Its protein is CAWSTGQANQPQHF.

The CDR3 nucleotides read TGTGCCAGCTCACCGAGACAGGGCGGGAACACTGAAGCTTTCTTT. This gives the protein CASSPRQGGNTEAFF. The V gene is TRBV18, the J gene TRBJ1-1; TRBD1 agrees at 7 bases. The germline V gene encodes CDR1 KGHSH and CDR2 LQKENI. The V and J ends lost 3 bases and 1 base, in that order; junction bases with no gene match: 5. This CDR3 contains 15 residues.

J is TRBJ1-1 and V is TRBV7-3; unclear D gene. CDR1 and CDR2 from the germline V gene are SGHTA and FQGTGA. The CDR3 totals 13 residues. Deletions cut 2 bases from V and 1 base from J, with 5 bases between. The CDR3 loop is CASSLSSNTEAFF. The CDR3 nucleotides read TGTGCCAGCAGCTTATCCTCGAACACTGAAGCTTTCTTT.

The rearrangement uses TRBV7-9 and TRBJ1-2; D is perhaps TRBD1 (5 bases). Germline V gives CDR1 SEHNR, CDR2 FQNEAQ (reference sequence). The CDR3 length is 14 residues. Trimming pared 1 base from V and 5 bases from J, leaving 11 bases between. The CDR3 DNA is TGTGCCAGCAGCTTAGAGGGGTGGGGATATGGCTACACCTTC. Its translation is CASSLEGWGYGYTF.

The chain has TRBV4-2 and TRBJ2-3; 10 positions match TRBD2. J gave up 7 bases and V 3 bases, and 13 bases lay outside the gene matches. Germline CDR1 and CDR2: LGHNA and YNFKEQ. The CDR3 is 17 amino acids. Here the CDR3 reads CASSQGASGGDTYTQYF. Written as DNA, the CDR3 is TGTGCCAGCAGCCAGGGGGCTAGCGGGGGAGATACTTATACGCAGTATTTT.

V is TRBV7-9 and J is TRBJ2-1; maybe TRBD1 (6 bases). The CDR3 sequence is 16 residues long. In germline, CDR1 is SEHNR, CDR2 FQNEAQ (reference sequence). Trimming cost V 1 base and J 7 bases, with 17 bases left between them. CDR3 nucleotide sequence: TGTGCCAGCAGCTTAGGGGGGCCGAGGGCTACAAATGAGCAGTTCTTC. Translated, it gives CASSLGGPRATNEQFF.

The chain recombines TRBV5-6 with TRBJ2-1; a weak D match, TRBD2 (5 bases). Trimming shortened V by 0 bases and J by 10 bases, and 20 bases separated the two germline ends. This CDR3 contains 16 residues. Germline V gene lookup returns CDR1 SGHDT and CDR2 YYEEEE. In DNA, the CDR3 is TGTGCCAGCAGCTTGGTGGCCCTAGGGTCGAGGGAAGAGCAGTTCTTC. Its protein is CASSLVALGSREEQFF. The variable domain in full, with the rest retrieved from reference TRBV5-6 and TRBJ2-1, is DAGVTQSPTHLIKTRGQQVTLRCSPKSGHDTVSWYQQALGQGPQFIFQYYEEEERQRGNFPDRFSGHQFPNYSSELNVNALLLGDSALYLCASSLVALGSREEQFFGPGTRLTVL.

V gene TRBV5-6 combines with J gene TRBJ2-7; 9 bases line up with TRBD2. The CDR3 runs to 15 residues. The germline V gene has CDR1 SGHDT and CDR2 YYEEEE. V lost 2 bases and J lost 2; bases outside the gene matches: 5. The CDR3 sequence: CASSFRLADTYEQYF. The CDR3, as DNA: TGTGCCAGCAGCTTCCGACTAGCGGACACCTACGAGCAGTACTTC.

The chain recombines TRBV11-2 with TRBJ2-1; D not resolved. CDR3 length: 15 residues. The V gene's germline CDR1 is SGHAT and CDR2 FQNNGV. Trimming left V 0 bases short and J 0 bases short, with 6 bases between. CDR3 nucleotide sequence: TGTGCCAGCAGCTTAGAAGCTAGCTCCTACAATGAGCAGTTCTTC. Amino acids: CASSLEASSYNEQFF.

The chain uses TRBV7-8 and TRBJ1-4; 10 nucleotides align to TRBD1. With 4 bases clipped from V and 4 bases from J, the junction kept 6 bases outside the gene matches. Germline CDR1 SGHVS, CDR2 FQNEAQ. This CDR3 has 16 residues. CDR3 protein: CASSSDRGDFNEKLFF. The CDR3 DNA sequence: TGTGCCAGCAGCTCGGACAGGGGGGACTTTAATGAAAAACTGTTTTTT.

This clone was observed a single time. V and J are TRBV29-1 and TRBJ2-1; D ambiguous. Germline V CDR1 and CDR2: SQVTM, ANQGSEA. The CDR3 has 11 amino acids. Trimming took off 4 bases at V and 9 bases at J, with 10 bases between the two ends. CDR3: CSVAPRSEQFF. CDR3 DNA sequence: TGCAGCGTTGCGCCGAGGTCTGAGCAGTTCTTC.